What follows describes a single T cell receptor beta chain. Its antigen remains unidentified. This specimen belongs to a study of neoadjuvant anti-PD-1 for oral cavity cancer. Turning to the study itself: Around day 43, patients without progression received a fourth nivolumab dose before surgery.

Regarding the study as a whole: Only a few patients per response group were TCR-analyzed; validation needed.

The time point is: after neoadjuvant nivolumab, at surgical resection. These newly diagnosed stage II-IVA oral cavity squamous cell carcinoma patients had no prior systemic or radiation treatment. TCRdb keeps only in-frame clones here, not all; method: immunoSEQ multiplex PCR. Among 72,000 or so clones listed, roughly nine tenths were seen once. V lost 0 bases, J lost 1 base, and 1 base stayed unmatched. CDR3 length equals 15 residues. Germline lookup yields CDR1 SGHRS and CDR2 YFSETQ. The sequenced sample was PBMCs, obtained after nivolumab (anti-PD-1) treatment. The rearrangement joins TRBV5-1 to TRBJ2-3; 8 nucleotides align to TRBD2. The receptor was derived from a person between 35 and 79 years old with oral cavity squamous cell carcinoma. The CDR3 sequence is CASSLGLARTDTQYF. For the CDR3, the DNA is TGCGCCAGCAGCTTGGGACTAGCGCGCACAGATACGCAGTATTTT. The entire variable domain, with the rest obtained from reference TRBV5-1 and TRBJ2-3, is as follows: KAGVTQTPRYLIKTRGQQVTLSCSPISGHRSVSWYQQTPGQGLQFLFEYFSETQRNKGNFPGRFSGRQFSNSRSEMNVSTLELGDSALYLCASSLGLARTDTQYFGPGTRLTVL.